Presented here are 27 T cell receptor beta chains from one specimen sequenced in a study of cytomegalovirus exposure and HLA in healthy donors. PCR amplification relied on 60 Vbeta primers (plus 13 Jbeta primers). Some clones are missing from TCRdb's copy, which holds only in-frame ones; the method was immunoSEQ multiplex PCR. The table lists about 190,000 clones, about 83% of them singletons. Sequencing was carried out using PBMCs. The receptor source for this set is a man aged 35 to 55 in good health and CMV-seropositive.

This rearrangement joins TRBV5-6 to TRBJ2-2; TRBD1 is a possible D gene (6 bases). The length of the CDR3 is 15 residues. V was trimmed by 4 bases and J by 2 bases, leaving 12 bases between them. Germline V CDR1 and CDR2: SGHDT, YYEEEE. The CDR3 DNA follows: TGTGCCAGCAGCGCGACAGGCCCCAACACCGGGGAGCTGTTTTTT. As protein: CASSATGPNTGELFF.

The V gene is TRBV9, the J gene TRBJ1-2; a possible D gene is TRBD1 (6 bases). V lost 4 bases and J lost 6, with 10 bases in between. Germline V lookup: CDR1 SGDLS, CDR2 YYNGEE. There are 12 residues in the CDR3. The CDR3 spells CASSTRQDGYTF. The CDR3, as DNA: TGTGCCAGCAGCACGCGACAGGATGGCTACACCTTC. The full variable domain, rest sourced from reference TRBV9 and TRBJ1-2, is DSGVTQTPKHLITATGQRVTLRCSPRSGDLSVYWYQQSLDQGLQFLIQYYNGEERAKGNILERFSAQQFPDLHSELNLSSLELGDSALYFCASSTRQDGYTFGSGTRLTVV.

V gene TRBV7-2 combines with J gene TRBJ2-1; D ambiguous. Germline values: CDR1 SGHTA, CDR2 FQGNSA. The V gene lost 3 bases and the J gene lost 0 bases, with 6 bases spanning the gap. The length of the CDR3 is 14 residues. CDR3 in amino acids: CASSFESSYNEQFF. The CDR3, as DNA: TGTGCCAGCAGCTTCGAGAGCTCCTACAATGAGCAGTTCTTC.

This chain connects TRBV27 to TRBJ1-4; 7 bases line up with TRBD1. The V gene's germline CDR1 is MNHEY and CDR2 SMNVEV (reference sequence). Unmatched junction bases numbered 2, after V lost 2 bases and J lost 5 bases. There are 14 residues in the CDR3. The CDR3 DNA reads as TGTGCCAGCAGTTTAGCGGGACAGAATGAAAAACTGTTTTTT. Its translation is CASSLAGQNEKLFF.

The chain employs TRBV5-1 and TRBJ1-4; weak D call: TRBD1 (6 bases). Germline CDR1 is SGHRS and CDR2 is YFSETQ. Trimming cost V 3 bases and J 8 bases, with 11 bases left between them. The CDR3 totals 13 residues. CDR3 in amino acids: CASSWDTNEKLFF. As DNA, the CDR3 is TGCGCCAGCAGCTGGGACACCAACGAAAAACTGTTTTTT.

The chain employs TRBV5-6 and TRBJ1-2; no clear D. Germline CDR1 SGHDT, CDR2 YYEEEE. The length of the CDR3 is 15 residues. V dropped 0 bases and J dropped 8 bases, with 17 bases sitting between them. The CDR3 bases are TGTGCCAGCAGCTTGGGGGCCTACTCAAAGACCGGCTACACCTTC. Residues: CASSLGAYSKTGYTF.

This chain links TRBV6-1 with TRBJ2-1; D remains ambiguous. Looked up from germline, CDR1 is MNHNS and CDR2 is SASEGT. V lost 1 base, J lost 1 base, and 8 bases lay in between. The CDR3 contains 15 residues. The CDR3 DNA reads TGTGCCAGCAGTGAAGTGGCGGATTCCTACAATGAGCAGTTCTTC. This codes for CASSEVADSYNEQFF.

The rearrangement links TRBV27 to TRBJ1-6; the match to TRBD1 covers 9 bases. Germline-derived CDR1 and CDR2 are MNHEY and SMNVEV (reference sequence). V lost 7 bases and J lost 4; bases outside the gene matches: 11. This CDR3 contains 17 residues. Here the CDR3 DNA reads TGTGCCAGCAAACCCCCGGGACAGGGCCCATATAATTCACCCCTCCACTTT. It is translated as CASKPPGQGPYNSPLHF.

This chain links TRBV11-2 with TRBJ1-1; D is perhaps TRBD1 (5 bases). V gave up 2 bases and J gave up 0 bases, with 10 bases separating them. CDR1 and CDR2 from the germline V gene are SGHAT and FQNNGV. CDR3 size: 15 residues. CDR3 DNA sequence: TGTGCCAGCAGCTTATCCGACAGACTGAACACTGAAGCTTTCTTT. The encoded protein is CASSLSDRLNTEAFF.

The V gene is TRBV4-2, the J gene TRBJ2-5; 7 bases map to TRBD2. V was pared by 2 bases and J by 2 bases, with 5 bases of the junction left unmatched. Germline loops: CDR1 LGHNA, CDR2 YNFKEQ. The CDR3 runs to 15 residues. This CDR3 is CASSQSSGLQETQYF. CDR3 nucleotide sequence: TGTGCCAGCAGCCAATCTAGCGGACTACAAGAGACCCAGTACTTC.

The chain couples TRBV19 to TRBJ1-5; 7 bases align to TRBD1. Trimming cost V 7 bases and J 2 bases; bases outside gene matches: 11. Germline assignment: CDR1 LNHDA and CDR2 SQIVND (reference sequence). The CDR3 length is 16 residues. CDR3 residues: CASIEGGGFGNQPQHF. The DNA of the CDR3 is TGTGCCAGTATTGAAGGAGGGGGCTTCGGCAATCAGCCCCAGCATTTT.

The rearrangement uses TRBV15 and TRBJ1-2; tentatively, D is TRBD1 (6 bases). The CDR3 contains 15 residues. Deletions cut 0 bases from V and 6 bases from J, with 14 bases between. The germline V gene has CDR1 LNHNV and CDR2 YYDKDF (reference sequence). CDR3 amino acids: CATSREGGGGNGYTF. The DNA of the CDR3 is TGTGCCACCAGCAGAGAGGGGGGAGGGGGGAATGGCTACACCTTC.

The chain links TRBV30 to TRBJ1-2, with 8 bases fitting TRBD1. The ends lost 4 bases at V and 4 bases at J; junction bases unmatched: 5. CDR3 size: 13 residues. From germline, CDR1 is GTSNPN and CDR2 SVGIG (reference sequence). Here the CDR3 reads CAWNRDRGYGYTF. CDR3 bases: TGTGCCTGGAATCGAGACAGGGGCTATGGCTACACCTTC. The entire variable domain, with the rest obtained from reference TRBV30 and TRBJ1-2, is as follows: SQTIHQWPATLVQPVGSPLSLECTVEGTSNPNLYWYRQAAGRGLQLLFYSVGIGQISSEVPQNLSASRPQDRQFILSSKKLLLSDSGFYLCAWNRDRGYGYTFGSGTRLTVV.

In its sample, this clone was seen a few times. This chain links TRBV6-5 with TRBJ2-2; D not certain. Trimming removed 6 bases at V and 4 bases at J, with 9 bases between. The length of the CDR3 is 13 residues. Germline CDR1 reads MNHEY; CDR2 reads SVGAGI. CDR3 coding DNA: TGTGCCAGCAGCCTGACTCGCACCGGGGAGCTGTTTTTT. Protein sequence: CASSLTRTGELFF.

The chain uses TRBV28 and TRBJ2-7; TRBD1 might be the D (7 bases). This CDR3 is 13 amino acids long. The V end lost 2 bases, the J end lost 6 bases, and 11 bases lay between the germline ends. Germline V CDR1 and CDR2: MDHEN, SYDVKM. As DNA, the CDR3 is TGTGCCAGCAGTTTAGGGCAGGGGGGCGAGCAGTACTTC. This gives the protein CASSLGQGGEQYF.

CDR3: CASSLEGSQETQYF. DNA of the CDR3: TGCGCCAGCAGCTTGGAGGGGTCCCAAGAGACCCAGTACTTC. The chain carries TRBV5-1 and TRBJ2-5; a weak D match, TRBD1 (5 bases). V was shortened by 0 bases and J by 1 base, with 7 bases between the two germline ends. This CDR3 is 14 amino acids long. From germline, CDR1 is SGHRS and CDR2 YFSETQ.

V gene TRBV30 combines with J gene TRBJ1-1, with D possibly TRBD1 on 5 matching bases. Looked up from germline, CDR1 is GTSNPN and CDR2 is SVGIG (reference sequence). Trimming cost V 1 base and J 4 bases, with 19 bases left between them. CDR3 length: 16 amino acids. CDR3 in amino acids: CAWSGARGHGITEAFF. The CDR3 DNA sequence: TGTGCCTGGAGTGGGGCGCGGGGCCATGGAATCACTGAAGCTTTCTTT.

The rearrangement joins TRBV12-5 to TRBJ2-5; no reliable D call. TRBJ2-7 matches the DNA end more closely, so the J call is doubtful. Germline values: CDR1 LGHNT, CDR2 FRNRAP. The CDR3 loop spans 14 amino acids. CDR3 residues: CASGLEQTSYEQYF. The CDR3 bases are TGTGCTAGTGGTTTGGAACAGACCTCCTACGAGCAGTACTTC.

This clone was counted between two and nine times. CDR3 sequence: CASSYHGLAGNNEQFF. DNA of the CDR3: TGTGCCAGCAGTTACCATGGACTAGCGGGGAACAATGAGCAGTTCTTC. The chain combines TRBV6-5 with TRBJ2-1; TRBD2 matches at 12 bases. The germline gives CDR1 MNHEY, CDR2 SVGAGI. The CDR3 spans 16 residues. The ends lost 2 bases at V and 5 bases at J; junction bases unmatched: 4.

This clone has just one count. J is TRBJ1-2 and V is TRBV4-1; 8 bases map to TRBD1. There are 15 residues in the CDR3. Germline-derived CDR1 and CDR2 are MGHRA and YSYEKL. Germline trimming cut 4 bases from V and 6 bases from J; bases unmatched to any gene: 10. The CDR3 spells CASSREDRERNGYTF. CDR3 sequence (DNA): TGCGCCAGCAGCCGCGAGGACAGGGAACGGAATGGCTACACCTTC.

This chain connects TRBV11-3 to TRBJ2-4, with D perhaps matching TRBD2 (6 bases). The V gene's germline CDR1 is SGHNT and CDR2 YENEEA. V was cut by 1 base and J by 8 bases, with 12 bases left in between. This CDR3 has 14 residues. The CDR3 nucleotides are TGTGCCAGCAGCTTAGGGGGCCCGGGGGACATTCAGTACTTC. Encoded protein: CASSLGGPGDIQYF.

This sequence joins TRBV6-5 and TRBJ1-5; weak D call: TRBD1 (6 bases). Trimming cost V 8 bases and J 4 bases, with 12 bases left between them. The germline CDR1 and CDR2 sequences are MNHEY and SVGAGI. The CDR3 has 13 amino acids. Written as DNA, the CDR3 is TGTGCCAGCGCTGGACAGCTGAATCAGCCCCAGCATTTT. It is translated as CASAGQLNQPQHF.

The chain uses TRBV9 and TRBJ1-2; D ambiguous. Looked up from germline, CDR1 is SGDLS and CDR2 is YYNGEE. This CDR3 has 13 residues. V was clipped by 4 bases and J by 5 bases, with 12 bases between them. The CDR3 reads CASSPRVGYGYTF. The CDR3 DNA reads TGTGCCAGCAGCCCCCGGGTCGGGTATGGCTACACCTTC.

The CDR3 DNA is TGTGCCAGCAGCAAAGGTTGGAAGAGGGAACACAGCCCCGGGGAGCTGTTTTTT. Its translation: CASSKGWKREHSPGELFF. The J gene is TRBJ2-2, the V gene TRBV21-1; TRBD2 is the table's D call and was not checked against the DNA. TRBV21-1 is a documented pseudogene. The CDR3 runs to 18 residues.

The rearrangement uses TRBV9 and TRBJ1-3, with TRBD1 identical over 7 bases. Germline V lookup: CDR1 SGDLS, CDR2 YYNGEE. The V segment lost 1 base and the J segment 0 bases; nucleotides outside the gene matches: 4. The CDR3 runs to 16 residues. This chain's CDR3 is CASSVRGGPSGNTIYF. The CDR3, as DNA: TGTGCCAGCAGCGTACGAGGGGGCCCCTCTGGAAACACCATATATTTT. Supplemented by reference TRBV9 and TRBJ1-3, the full variable domain reads DSGVTQTPKHLITATGQRVTLRCSPRSGDLSVYWYQQSLDQGLQFLIQYYNGEERAKGNILERFSAQQFPDLHSELNLSSLELGDSALYFCASSVRGGPSGNTIYFGEGSWLTVV.

The V and J genes are TRBV5-1 and TRBJ1-1; D possibly corresponds to TRBD1 (6 bases). V dropped 3 bases and J dropped 3 bases, with 12 bases sitting between them. Germline CDR1 and CDR2: SGHRS and YFSETQ. The CDR3 runs 14 residues. The CDR3 nucleotides are TGCGCCAGCAGCTGGGACACGGAGGACACTGAAGCTTTCTTT. Its protein is CASSWDTEDTEAFF.

The V gene is TRBV2, the J gene TRBJ1-1; D is possibly TRBD1 (5 bases). CDR1 and CDR2 from the germline V gene are SNHLY and FYNNEI. This CDR3 contains 10 residues. Trimming removed 6 bases at V and 8 bases at J, with 7 bases between. CDR3 amino acids: CASRRQEAFF. As DNA, the CDR3 is TGTGCCAGCAGACGACAGGAAGCTTTCTTT.